A single sample gave rise to the 13 T cell receptor beta chains below, sequenced in a study of memory CD8 T cells in hepatitis C reinfection. Time point noted: late/post reinfection, 12 to 24 weeks after detection. TCR sequencing was done directly ex vivo on sorted cells, without expansion in vitro. Assay: immunoSEQ multiplex PCR; the TCRdb copy retains only in-frame clones and omits some. The table has about 50,000 clones, approximately 92% seen once. Source material: naive CD8+ T cells sorted from blood. These receptors were obtained from a man aged 18 to 30 with hepatitis C virus infection.

The chain couples TRBV7-9 to TRBJ1-1, with D uncertain. The CDR3 contains 17 residues. Trimming cost V 4 bases and J 5 bases, with 23 bases left between them. Germline V CDR1 and CDR2: SEHNR, FQNEAQ (reference sequence). The CDR3 DNA follows: TGTGCCAGCAGCTCCAGAGAGGTGAGGAGAGGTCAGACTGAAGCTTTCTTT. It codes for CASSSREVRRGQTEAFF.

The chain uses TRBV2 and TRBJ2-7, with D tentatively TRBD2 (5 bases). CDR3 length equals 11 residues. Trimming took off 7 bases at V and 4 bases at J, with 8 bases between the two ends. Germline CDR1 is SNHLY and CDR2 is FYNNEI. The CDR3, as DNA: TGTGCCAGCATAGCGCCTTACGAGCAGTACGTC. Its protein product is CASIAPYEQYV.

The chain combines TRBV9 with TRBJ2-1, with TRBD2 identical over 14 bases. The germline V gene encodes CDR1 SGDLS and CDR2 YYNGEE. This CDR3 contains 15 residues. J gave up 7 bases and V 0 bases, and 0 bases lay outside the gene matches. The DNA of the CDR3 is TGTGCCAGCAGCGTAGGGACTAGCGGGAGGAATGAGCAGTTCTTC. Protein: CASSVGTSGRNEQFF.

This clone is medium-sized within its sample. The CDR3 DNA is TGCGCCAGCAGTGAGTTCTCCACTCTTTCCTACGAGCAGTACTTC. Encoded protein: CASSEFSTLSYEQYF. V and J are TRBV10-2 and TRBJ2-7, with no clear D. CDR3 length: 15 amino acids. Germline CDR1 WSHSY, CDR2 SAAADI. The ends were cut back, 1 base at V and 1 base at J, with 11 bases in the middle.

V and J are TRBV15 and TRBJ2-7; 7 bases align to TRBD1. J lost 1 base, V lost 3 bases, and 12 bases had no gene match. Germline V gene lookup returns CDR1 LNHNV and CDR2 YYDKDF (reference sequence). The CDR3 contains 17 residues. The CDR3 loop is CATSRGTGTDFSYEQYF. CDR3 coding DNA: TGTGCCACCAGCAGGGGTACCGGGACAGATTTTTCCTACGAGCAGTACTTC.

The chain couples TRBV15 to TRBJ1-4; 10 nucleotides agree with TRBD1. The V and J ends lost 1 base and 8 bases, in that order; junction bases with no gene match: 4. Germline-derived CDR1 and CDR2 are LNHNV and YYDKDF (reference sequence). There are 15 residues in the CDR3. CDR3 sequence: CATSRGGTGEEKLFF. The CDR3 DNA reads as TGTGCCACCAGCAGAGGTGGGACAGGGGAGGAAAAACTGTTTTTT.

V usage is TRBV9 and J usage is TRBJ1-1; tentative D call: TRBD1 (6 bases). From germline, CDR1 is SGDLS and CDR2 YYNGEE. V was clipped by 3 bases and J by 5 bases, with 11 bases between them. The CDR3 extends over 13 amino acids. CDR3 sequence (DNA): TGTGCCAGCAGCGGAGGGGGGGGGACTGAAGCTTTCTTT. It is translated as CASSGGGGTEAFF.

This chain joins TRBV5-8 and TRBJ1-5; D remains unclear. The CDR3 runs to 14 residues. Germline V gene lookup returns CDR1 SGHTS and CDR2 YDEGEE. Between the trimmed V and J ends, which lost 4 bases and 3 bases, there was a span of 11 bases. In DNA, the CDR3 is TGTGCCAGCAGCGACGGACTGATCAATCAGCCCCAGCATTTT. This gives the protein CASSDGLINQPQHF.

This clone occurred a few times. V and J are TRBV5-6 and TRBJ2-1, with 8 nucleotides matching TRBD1. From germline, CDR1 is SGHDT and CDR2 YYEEEE. CDR3 length: 14 amino acids. The V gene end was trimmed by 6 bases and the J gene end by 7 bases; junction bases not matched to a gene: 9. In DNA, the CDR3 is TGTGCCAGCACGGACACAGGGGGTATGAATGAGCAGTTCTTC. This translates into CASTDTGGMNEQFF.

The chain combines TRBV7-8 with TRBJ2-3, with 8 bases lining up with TRBD2. The J segment lost 0 bases and the V segment lost 0 bases, leaving 2 bases of the junction unmatched. The CDR3 loop spans 16 amino acids. The V gene's germline CDR1 is SGHVS and CDR2 FQNEAQ. CDR3 amino acids: CASSLAPSGSTDTQYF. As DNA, the CDR3 is TGTGCCAGCAGCTTAGCTCCTAGCGGGAGCACAGATACGCAGTATTTT.

The genes are TRBV11-2 and TRBJ2-6; TRBD2 might be the D (6 bases). This CDR3 is 16 amino acids long. V shed 3 bases and J shed 0 bases, with 9 bases lying between them. Germline CDR1 and CDR2: SGHAT and FQNNGV. This CDR3 reads CASSFGGSSGANVLTF. CDR3 nucleotide sequence: TGTGCCAGCAGCTTCGGAGGGAGCTCTGGGGCCAACGTCCTGACTTTC.

The gene calls are TRBV27 and TRBJ2-2; 11 bases are a match to TRBD2. V shed 2 bases and J 0 bases; nucleotides not matched to a gene: 2. This CDR3 has 17 amino acids. Germline V gene data show CDR1 as MNHEY and CDR2 as SMNVEV (reference sequence). The CDR3 loop is CASSLIAGGPNTGELFF. The CDR3 DNA sequence: TGTGCCAGCAGTTTAATAGCGGGAGGGCCGAACACCGGGGAGCTGTTTTTT.

The gene calls are TRBV27 and TRBJ2-3; 9 bases agree with TRBD2. Germline loops: CDR1 MNHEY, CDR2 SMNVEV (reference sequence). The CDR3 extends over 17 amino acids. V shed 3 bases and J 0 bases; nucleotides not matched to a gene: 7. The CDR3 is CASSLDSGSVSTDTQYF. CDR3 sequence (DNA): TGTGCCAGCAGTTTGGATAGCGGGAGCGTGAGCACAGATACGCAGTATTTT.